This T cell receptor (beta chain) was obtained from a study of cytomegalovirus exposure and HLA in healthy donors. V was trimmed by 0 bases and J by 4 bases, leaving 9 bases between them. CDR1 is SGHDN and CDR2 is FVKESK in the germline V gene. The CDR3 covers 14 residues. This clone was detected only once. What it binds is not known. 60 Vbeta and 13 Jbeta primers were used in PCR. Clones were read by immunoSEQ multiplex PCR, and TCRdb kept only the in-frame ones, dropping some. The sample holds about 160,000 clones, around three quarters seen once. Study-wide points: Analysis was carried out at a later point, and it linked a missense DCLRE1C variant to TCR beta V- and J-gene trimming. Within an earlier analysis, most TCR beta V segments proved productive either about 87% or about 30% of the time. In a later analysis, at a false discovery rate of 0.05, 17,000 or so TCR beta sequences matched HLA alleles. Diagnosis of cytomegalovirus status made by the classifier reportedly showed high specificity and sensitivity.

The gene calls are TRBV14 and TRBJ1-2; a weak D match, TRBD1 (5 bases). Material: PBMCs. The TCR was taken from a man aged 50-59 years in good health and CMV-seropositive. The CDR3 spells CASSQDYRSYGYTF. The DNA of the CDR3 is TGTGCCAGCAGCCAAGATTACAGGAGCTATGGCTACACCTTC.